This is a list of T cell receptor beta chains from one sample in a study of technical replicates of blood from several donors. Method: immunoSEQ multiplex PCR; TCRdb's copy keeps in-frame clones and lacks some. The sample has 80,000 to 100,000 clones, approximately 95% seen once. The sequenced sample was T cells isolated from PBMCs. These receptors all come from a human donor in good health. The CDR3 runs from the conserved cysteine through the conserved F or W. Fields, in order: clone size, D gene, J gene, V gene, CDR3 DNA, CDR3 protein. The D gene is left open where the match is weak. The listing skips clone size in some rows; elsewhere it reads once, few, many or a size class.

>NA|NA|TRBJ1-1|TRBV7-8
TGTGCCAGCAGCTTGAAGAGGCAATTGAACACTGAAGCTTTCTTT
CASSLKRQLNTEAFF
>NA|TRBD2|TRBJ2-1|TRBV4-2
TGTGCCAGCAGCCAAAGTAGCGGGGGGATCAATGAGCAGTTCTTC
CASSQSSGGINEQFF
>NA|TRBD1|TRBJ2-3|TRBV5-1
TGCGCCAGCAGCCGGGGACAGCAGACAGATACGCAGTATTTT
CASSRGQQTDTQYF
>NA|NA|TRBJ2-1|TRBV19
TGTGCCAGTTCTAGCAGATCCTACAATGAGCAGTTCTTC
CASSSRSYNEQFF
>NA|NA|TRBJ1-1|TRBV7-6
TGTGCCAGCAATCCCGTGGCGGGCCTCAGAGATGTTTTAAAGAACACTGAAGCTTTCTTT
CASNPVAGLRDVLKNTEAFF
>once|NA|TRBJ1-5|TRBV23-1
TGCGCCAGCAGTCAATTCTTGTTCTATAGCAATCAGCCCCAGCATTTT
CASSQFLFYSNQPQHF
>NA|NA|TRBJ1-3|TRBV5-6
TGTGCCAGGACAAACACGCCGAGGGTACAAGACTCTGGAAACACCATATATTTT
CARTNTPRVQDSGNTIYF
>few|NA|TRBJ2-5|TRBV5-4
TGTGCCAGCAGCTTTTGGCGGGACCCAGCGGAGACCCAGTACTTC
CASSFWRDPAETQYF
>NA|NA|TRBJ1-4|TRBV7-9
TGTGCCAGCAGCACCGCAGGGAAAAAACTGTTTTTT
CASSTAGKKLFF
>NA|TRBD2|TRBJ2-3|TRBV19
TGTGCCAGTAGTATCCCGACTAGCGGAGGGACAGATACGCAGTATTTT
CASSIPTSGGTDTQYF
>NA|NA|TRBJ1-2|TRBV19
TGTGCCAGTAGTGACAGCTCTAACTATGGCTACACCTTC
CASSDSSNYGYTF
>NA|NA|TRBJ1-5|TRBV5-1
TGCGCCAGCAGACAGGACAGCGATCAGCCCCAGCATTTT
CASRQDSDQPQHF
>NA|TRBD2|TRBJ2-3|TRBV14
TGTGCCAGCAGCGCTCTAGCGGGAGTGTTGATGGATACGCAGTATTTT
CASSALAGVLMDTQYF
>NA|NA|TRBJ2-4|TRBV5-4
TGTGCCAGCAGCAATCTATCGGGGAAGGACATTCAGTACTTC
CASSNLSGKDIQYF
>NA|NA|TRBJ1-2|TRBV28
TGTGCCAGCAGGACTTTTGGTTATGGCTACACCTTC
CASRTFGYGYTF
>NA|TRBD1|TRBJ2-3|TRBV6-5
TGTGCCAGCAGGACCGGGACAGCACTCACAGATACGCAGTATTTT
CASRTGTALTDTQYF
>NA|NA|TRBJ2-3|TRBV5-1
TGCGCCAGCAGCTATACAGGGCCTCGGCCGGGTACGCAGTATTTT
CASSYTGPRPGTQYF
>NA|TRBD2|TRBJ2-7|TRBV7-9
TGTGCCAGCTCGAAAACAAGCGGGAGTGCCTACGAGCAGTACTTC
CASSKTSGSAYEQYF
>NA|NA|TRBJ2-7|TRBV2
TGTGCCAGCACGGGGTCGAGGACCTACGAGCAGTACTTC
CASTGSRTYEQYF
>NA|NA|TRBJ1-2|TRBV10-2
TGCGCCAGCAGTGCCCGGGTCCAATACTATGGCTACACCTTC
CASSARVQYYGYTF
>NA|TRBD1|TRBJ1-1|TRBV11-2
TGTGCCAGCAGCTTATTATTGTATGGGACAGAGAACACTGAAGCTTTCTTT
CASSLLLYGTENTEAFF
>NA|TRBD1|TRBJ2-6|TRBV7-8
TGTGCCAGCAGCTCCCGGGACAGTCTCTTGGGAGGGGCCAACGTCCTGACTTTC
CASSSRDSLLGGANVLTF
>NA|NA|TRBJ2-3|TRBV28
TGTGCCAGCAGCTTACCGAGTGGCACAGATACGCAGTATTTT
CASSLPSGTDTQYF
>NA|NA|TRBJ2-2|TRBV4-1
TGCGCCAGCAGCCAAGTGTTTAGCACCGGGGAGCTGTTTTTT
CASSQVFSTGELFF
>NA|TRBD2|TRBJ2-3|TRBV7-3
TGTGCCAGCAGCTTGGGCGGGGGGCGCACAGATACGCAGTATTTT
CASSLGGGRTDTQYF
>NA|NA|TRBJ2-5|TRBV29-1
TGCAGCGGGACAGGGAGGGGGCCAATAGAGACCCAGTACTTC
CSGTGRGPIETQYF
>once|TRBD2|TRBJ2-1|TRBV5-1
TGCGCCAGCAGCTTGGCCCCGGGACTAGCGGGTAATGAGCAGTTCTTC
CASSLAPGLAGNEQFF
>NA|TRBD1|TRBJ2-7|TRBV14
TGTGCCAGCAGCCCATGGACAGGGATCGCCTACGAGCAGTACTTC
CASSPWTGIAYEQYF
>NA|TRBD1|TRBJ2-1|TRBV10-1
TGCGCCAGCAGTGAGGTAGGTAGGACAGGGGGATCCTATTGGCGGTACAATGAGCAGTTCTTC
CASSEVGRTGGSYWRYNEQFF
>NA|TRBD1|TRBJ1-1|TRBV6-5
TGTGCCAGCAGCATAACAGGGGGCACTGAAGCTTTCTTT
CASSITGGTEAFF
>NA|TRBD2|TRBJ2-3|TRBV18
TGTGCCAGCTCACCTAGCGGGAGCACAGATACGCAGTATTTT
CASSPSGSTDTQYF
>NA|TRBD2|TRBJ2-1|TRBV5-1
TGCGCCAGCAGCTTGTCCTGGGGGAGGGCCGGTGAGCAGTTCTTC
CASSLSWGRAGEQFF
>NA|TRBD1|TRBJ1-1|TRBV2
TGTGCCAGCAGAGCCGGGACAGGGGGGCAGTTGGAAGCTTTCTTT
CASRAGTGGQLEAFF
>NA|NA|TRBJ2-2|TRBV5-1
TGCGCCAGCAGCTTTAATCTCATGACAGAGAACACCGGGGAGCTGTTTTTT
CASSFNLMTENTGELFF
>NA|NA|TRBJ2-2|TRBV6-1
TGTGCCAGCAGTGACGGAGGAGACACCGGGGAGCTGTTTTTT
CASSDGGDTGELFF
>once|NA|TRBJ2-7|TRBV11-3
TGTGCCAGCAGCCCCGACGACGGGTTCGAGCAGTACTTC
CASSPDDGFEQYF
>NA|NA|TRBJ1-1|TRBV6-1
TGTGCCAGCAGTGGTTTGACTGACACTGAAGCTTTCTTT
CASSGLTDTEAFF
>once|TRBD1|TRBJ1-2|TRBV29-1
TGCAGCGTTGTCAGAGAGGGGGCGCGGTATGGCTACACCTTC
CSVVREGARYGYTF
>NA|NA|TRBJ1-5|TRBV4-1
TGCGCCAGCAGCCTCGCGGGACTGGAGCCCCAGCATTTT
CASSLAGLEPQHF
>NA|TRBD1|TRBJ2-1|TRBV14
TGTGCCAGCAGCCAAGGACAGGGGAATGAGCAGTTCTTC
CASSQGQGNEQFF
>NA|TRBD1|TRBJ1-2|TRBV9
TGTGCCAGCAGCGCGGGACAGAAAAATGGCTACACCTTC
CASSAGQKNGYTF
>NA|NA|TRBJ2-7|TRBV11-2
TGTGCCAGCAGCTTGGTCAGTACCTACGAGCAGTACTTC
CASSLVSTYEQYF
>NA|NA|TRBJ2-5|TRBV7-6
TGTGCCAGCAGCTTAGGGACAAGGGAGACCCAGTACTTC
CASSLGTRETQYF
>NA|NA|TRBJ1-5|TRBV7-9
TGTGCCAGCAGTTTGGCGGGGAGCAATCAGCCCCAGCATTTT
CASSLAGSNQPQHF
>NA|NA|TRBJ1-2|TRBV11-2
TGTGCCAGCAGCATTGAGGGGGAGCTTTATGGCTACACCTTC
CASSIEGELYGYTF
>NA|TRBD2|TRBJ2-7|TRBV30
TGTGCCTGGAGTGTACTAGCGGGGGGGGCCTACGAGCAGTACTTC
CAWSVLAGGAYEQYF
>NA|TRBD2|TRBJ2-7|TRBV11-2
TGTGCCAGCAGCTTAGTTCCGCAAGCGGGAGGACCTGACGAGCAGTACTTC
CASSLVPQAGGPDEQYF
>NA|NA|TRBJ2-7|TRBV5-1
TGCGCCAGCAGCTTGGGACACAGGGACGAGCAGTACTTC
CASSLGHRDEQYF